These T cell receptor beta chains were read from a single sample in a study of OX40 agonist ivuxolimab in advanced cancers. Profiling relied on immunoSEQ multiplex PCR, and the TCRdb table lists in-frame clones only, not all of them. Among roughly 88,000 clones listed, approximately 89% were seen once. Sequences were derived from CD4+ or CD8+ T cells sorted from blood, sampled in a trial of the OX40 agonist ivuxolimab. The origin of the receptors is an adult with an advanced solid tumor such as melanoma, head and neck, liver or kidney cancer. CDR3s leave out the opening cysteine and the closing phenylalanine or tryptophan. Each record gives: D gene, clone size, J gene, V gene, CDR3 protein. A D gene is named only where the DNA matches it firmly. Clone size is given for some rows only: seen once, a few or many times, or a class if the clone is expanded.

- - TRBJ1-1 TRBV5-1 ASSLDGSNTEAF
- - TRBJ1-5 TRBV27 ASTYTGLNQPQH
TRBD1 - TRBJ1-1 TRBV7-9 ASSSDRERSEAF
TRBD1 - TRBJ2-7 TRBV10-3 AISDPTGGSYEQY
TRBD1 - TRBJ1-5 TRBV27 ASTPAGQGPSRWPQH
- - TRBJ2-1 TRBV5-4 ASSLTGSSYNEQF
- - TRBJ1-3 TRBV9 ASSVGPDGNTIY
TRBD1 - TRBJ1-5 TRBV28 ASSAPGQGDQPQH
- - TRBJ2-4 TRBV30 AFRDKNIQY
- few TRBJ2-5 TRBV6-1 ATRESGQETQY
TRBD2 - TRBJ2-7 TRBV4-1 ASSQGLAGVSYEQY
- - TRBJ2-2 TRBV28 ASRPGHLGAGELF
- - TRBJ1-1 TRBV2 ASSGGFGGRTEAF
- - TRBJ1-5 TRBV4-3 ASSQEDSSNQPQH
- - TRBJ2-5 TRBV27 ASSLTTGRQETQY
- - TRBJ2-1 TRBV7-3 ASSLTGGYNEQF
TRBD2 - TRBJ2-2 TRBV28 ASSLSAGGHTGELF
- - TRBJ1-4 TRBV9 ASSTRGDSYEKLF
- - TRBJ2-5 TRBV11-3 ASSQRTQGFETQY
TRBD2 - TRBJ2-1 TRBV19 ASSPGTSGRGQEQF
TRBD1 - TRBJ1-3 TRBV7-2 ASSRSGTGGRTIY
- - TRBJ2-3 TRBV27 ASRDSNTDTQY
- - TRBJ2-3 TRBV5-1 ASSYSAHGTDTQY
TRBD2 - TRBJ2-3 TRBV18 ASSQGLDTDTQY
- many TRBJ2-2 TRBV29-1 SARSLTNTGELF
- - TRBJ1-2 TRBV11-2 ASSLVGYGYT
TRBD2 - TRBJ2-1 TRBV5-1 ASSLEGAGGYKEQF
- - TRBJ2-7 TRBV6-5 ASSYSTGTQPYEQY
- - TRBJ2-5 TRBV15 ATSPDTAGTQY
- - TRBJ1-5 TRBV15 ATSTAGGNQPQH
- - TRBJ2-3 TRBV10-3 AISEYETGTDTQY
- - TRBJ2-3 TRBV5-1 ASSLEGVNKDTQY
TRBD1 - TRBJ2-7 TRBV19 ASSRTGSTYEQY
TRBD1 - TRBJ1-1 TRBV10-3 AISRQGENTEAF
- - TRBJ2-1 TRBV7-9 ASSPSGNNNEQF
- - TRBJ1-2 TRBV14 ASSQDIPGYGYT
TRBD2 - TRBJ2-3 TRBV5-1 ASQVILAGLTDTQY
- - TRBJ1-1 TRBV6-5 ASRIQTHGNTEAF
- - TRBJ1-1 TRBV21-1 ASTARGGGTEAF
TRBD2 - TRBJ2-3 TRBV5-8 ASSLMGLAGVGDTQY
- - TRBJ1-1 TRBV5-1 ASSPQTIYNTEAF
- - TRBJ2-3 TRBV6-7 ASCTRDTDTQY
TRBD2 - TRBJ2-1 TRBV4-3 ASSQGASGSSYNEQF
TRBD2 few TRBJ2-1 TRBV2 ASRETSGTYNEQF
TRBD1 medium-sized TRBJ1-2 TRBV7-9 ASSSGQALYGYT